This paragraph reports one T cell receptor (beta chain). Its antigen is still unknown. No base qualities exist here, and no much larger clone lies one base off it. This sample was included in a study of PD-L1 blockade in urothelial cancer (dated by TCRdb to 2015 to 2018). Turning to the overall study: Therapy was started in 2014 for all patients, and atezolizumab 1,200 mg was administered intravenously every 3 weeks. Durable clinical benefit was defined as a progression-free survival longer than 6 months, and TCR features were additionally tested against progression-free survival and overall survival. Blood samples were analyzed at 3 weeks after treatment start (second dose) and at 6 weeks after treatment start. Blood samples gave median yields of roughly 150,000 T cells and 83,000 or so unique TCRs, along with a median clonality of around 0.08. An ECOG performance status of 0 or 1 was recorded for the patients, and 0 to 3 prior chemotherapy regimens had been received by the patients. Pretreatment tumor samples and matched peripheral blood, collected serially before and after atezolizumab treatment, underwent TCR sequencing. Pretreatment blood TCR-seq was available for twenty-nine patients, at least one posttreatment blood collection was obtained for approximately 24 patients, and tumor TCR-seq was available for approximately 24 patients. About 85% of the roughly 29 patients were identified as males with urothelial cancer of bladder origin, and a prior smoking history was reported by 18 of 29 patients. Whole exome sequencing and RNA sequencing of pretreatment tumors were performed alongside TCR sequencing in the same patients. An exploratory multi-omic analysis was conducted of the somatic, immune and clinical correlates of response to PD-L1 blockade with atezolizumab in urothelial cancer. Durable clinical benefit was achieved by nine patients and was not achieved by 20 patients. General findings and caveats noted by the study authors: A pretreatment peripheral blood TCR clonality below the median was linked to improved progression-free and overall survival. Because the sample size was small (n ≈ 29) and many exploratory analyses were performed, the results are intended to be hypothesis-generating. Greater expansion of tumor-associated TCR clones in peripheral blood 3 weeks after the start of treatment was observed in patients with durable benefit (n ≈ 22, p = 0.022).

Including the terminal cysteine and phenylalanine, the CDR3 comprises 13 residues. The read is trimmed to its CDR3 DNA, 39 bases read in frame from base 1. Trimming removed 9 bases from V and 7 bases from J; the gene matches leave 7 bases unexplained. CDR1 is given as SNHLY and CDR2 as FYNNEI, both from the germline V gene. The cohort included about 30 patients with locally advanced or metastatic urothelial carcinoma who were treated at Memorial Sloan Kettering on a trial protocol. Peripheral blood mononuclear cells were collected pretreatment and during treatment, at between 1 and 8 total time points per patient. The Qiagen DNeasy Blood extraction kit was used to purify genomic DNA from total PBMCs and tumor samples. PBMCs were collected pretreatment and during treatment, and were isolated and stored as previously described. Synthetic TCR analog templates were spiked into each PCR so that absolute template abundance could be estimated from read counts. TCRbeta CDR3 regions were amplified from genomic DNA with bias-controlled V and J gene primers using the immunoSEQ assay. Sequencing of rearranged TCRbeta segments was done at approximately 20X coverage. Regarding the original processing steps: Clustering was used to correct sequencing errors, and CDR3s were annotated against IMGT to assign V, D and J genes. Out-of-frame and stop-codon sequences were excluded, and only productive TCRbeta rearrangements were used in downstream analyses. Clonality was calculated as one minus the Shannon entropy normalized by the log of the number of unique productive sequences. Clones differing between time points or between blood and tumor were identified by Fisher's exact test with Benjamini-Hochberg correction at adjusted p below 0.01. TCRdb holds this immuneACCESS table with in-frame rearrangements only. Some clones are missing; in checked studies, unresolved V genes explain under half, and the rest has no known cause. Clone size and V and J calls were adopted from that table, with D and trimming inferred from the DNA. The sample has about 88,000 clones on record, 90% of them singletons. The ten largest make up over 9% of the sample.

This receptor chain uses TRBV2 and TRBJ2-7; TRBD1 fits 12 bases in the junction. The origin of this receptor is a man in his sixties with urothelial cancer. This sample comprised PBMCs, obtained around atezolizumab (anti-PD-L1) treatment. In nucleotides, the sequence is TGTGCCAGAGGGACAGGGGGCGCGGAAGAGCAGTACTTC. This yields the protein CARGTGGAEEQYF.